The entry that follows covers one T cell receptor beta chain sequence. Its target is not known. The data originate from a study of T cell responses to AZD1222 COVID-19 vaccine. The study's findings and limits: As reported, nearly half of all spike-specific TCRs target variant regions that are unmutated.

The CDR3 loop spans 14 amino acids. V trimming: 4 bases; J trimming: 2 bases; junction bases outside the gene matches: 2. CDR1 is LGHDT and CDR2 is YNNKEL in the germline V gene (reference sequence). The method was immunoSEQ multiplex PCR; TCRdb's version includes in-frame clones alone and lacks a portion of them. The data contain 130,000 or so clones, approximately 92% of them seen just once; the ten biggest clones take up under 3.5%. The material was peripheral blood, obtained on day 0 of AZD1222 vaccination. This TCR came from an adult in good health. V gene TRBV3-1 (or the pseudogene TRBV3-2) combines with J gene TRBJ2-5, with 9 bases fitting TRBD2. CDR3 sequence: CASSRLAVQETQYF. The CDR3 nucleotides are TGTGCCAGCAGCCGACTAGCGGTTCAAGAGACCCAGTACTTC.